The 27 T cell receptor beta chains presented below share a single source sample, sequenced in a study of blood T cells in healthy people across ages. A sample-barcoded 5' primer and a J-beta primer mix were used in a second PCR of roughly 7 to 11 cycles. MiXCR, run by TCRdb on the 5' RACE reads, gives a single entry per CDR3 protein. The profile covers 1.4 million to 1.5 million distinct CDR3 sequences, with around two fifths appearing a single time and 7.9% taken by the ten largest. Material: blood. These receptors were collected from a woman younger than 30 in good health.

This clonotype was detected only a few times. V usage is TRBV7-8 and J usage is TRBJ1-5; D is ambiguous. The V and J ends lost 0 bases and 3 bases respectively, with 12 bases between them. CDR1 and CDR2 (germline): SGHVS, FQNEAQ. The CDR3 has 16 amino acids. CDR3 amino acids: CASSLAGGGSNQPQHF. In DNA, the CDR3 is TGTGCCAGCAGCTTAGCGGGTGGTGGGTCCAATCAGCCCCAGCATTTT.

This sequence joins TRBV28 and TRBJ2-3, with D perhaps given as TRBD1 or TRBD2 (7 bases each). The V end lost 11 bases, the J end lost 2 bases, and 17 bases lay between the germline ends. This CDR3 is built from 14 residues. Germline CDR1 and CDR2: MDHEN and SYDVKM. In DNA form, the CDR3 reads TGTGCCTCAGGGGGGGGGGACCTCACAGATACGCAGTATTTT. It specifies CASGGGDLTDTQYF.

The rearrangement joins TRBV7-9 to TRBJ2-1, with D hard to call. Germline lookup yields CDR1 SEHNR and CDR2 FQNEAQ (reference sequence). The ends were cut back, 6 bases at V and 7 bases at J, with 10 bases in the middle. This CDR3 is built from 12 residues. CDR3 in DNA: TGTGCCAGCAGTCTTACAATGAATGAGCAGTTCTTC. This translates into CASSLTMNEQFF.

This clonotype was observed a few times. The V call is TRBV20-1, the J call TRBJ2-7, with a possible D match to TRBD2 (7 bases). CDR1 and CDR2 from the germline V gene are DFQATT and SNEGSKA (reference sequence). The CDR3 sequence is 15 residues long. V was clipped by 0 bases and J by 5 bases, with 17 bases between them. DNA of the CDR3: TGCAGTGCTAGAGACTCTATCAGGGGAGGGGACGAGCAGTACTTC. Translating it yields CSARDSIRGGDEQYF.

Points on this clonotype: The junction differs from germline at one of its ends, possibly a read error. The V gene is TRBV7-2, the J gene TRBJ2-1; 7 bases line up with TRBD2. The CDR3 runs 15 residues. Germline lookup yields CDR1 SGHTA and CDR2 FQGNSA. CDR3 bases: TGTGCCAGCAGCTTAGAAGGCTGGGACTACGATGAGCAGTTCTTC. Encoded protein: CASSLEGWDYDEQFF.

The gene calls are TRBV20-1 and TRBJ2-7; 10 bases are shared with TRBD2. The germline CDR1 and CDR2 sequences are DFQATT and SNEGSKA (reference sequence). Unmatched junction bases numbered 8, after V lost 0 bases and J lost 6 bases. The CDR3 sequence is 15 residues long. The CDR3 loop is CSARDGTSGTSEQYF. DNA for the CDR3: TGCAGTGCTAGAGATGGTACTAGCGGGACCAGCGAGCAGTACTTC.

This chain joins TRBV5-1 and TRBJ2-1, with D perhaps matching TRBD1 (6 bases). CDR1 is SGHRS, CDR2 YFSETQ, per germline. CDR3 length: 14 amino acids. V was trimmed by 0 bases and J by 7 bases, leaving 11 bases between them. The CDR3 coding sequence is TGCGCCAGCAGCTTGGAGGGGGAATCGAATGAGCAGTTCTTC. Its translation: CASSLEGESNEQFF.

In its sample, this clonotype was seen a few times. The J gene is TRBJ1-5, the V gene TRBV12-3 or TRBV12-4, with D possibly TRBD1 on 6 matching bases. Between the trimmed V and J ends, which lost 8 bases and 6 bases, there was a span of 14 bases. The CDR3 is made up of 13 amino acids. The DNA for the CDR3 is TGTGCCAGCGGGGACCTAGGGGGTCAGCCCCAGCATTTT. Translation: CASGDLGGQPQHF.

This clonotype came up a few times. The chain carries TRBV10-3 and TRBJ2-1, with 7 bases matching TRBD1. Germline trimming cut 8 bases from V and 0 bases from J; bases unmatched to any gene: 7. Germline assignment: CDR1 ENHRY and CDR2 SYGVKD. The CDR3 loop spans 15 amino acids. The CDR3, as DNA: TGTGCCATCGAGGCTCCAGGGGGCTCCTACAATGAGCAGTTCTTC. Its protein is CAIEAPGGSYNEQFF.

This clonotype appeared a few times. The chain combines TRBV3-1 with TRBJ1-2; no clear D. There are 14 residues in the CDR3. The V gene lost 1 base and the J gene lost 0 bases, with 6 bases spanning the gap. Germline values: CDR1 LGHDT, CDR2 YNNKEL (reference sequence). This CDR3 is CASSQADSNYGYTF. The CDR3 DNA is TGTGCCAGCAGCCAAGCGGATTCTAACTATGGCTACACCTTC. The full variable domain, in which reference TRBV3-1 and TRBJ1-2 provide the parts outside the CDR3, is DTAVSQTPKYLVTQMGNDKSIKCEQNLGHDTMYWYKQDSKKFLKIMFSYNNKELIINETVPNRFSPKSPDKAHLNLHINSLELGDSAVYFCASSQADSNYGYTFGSGTRLTVV.

The CDR3 DNA reads as TGTGCCATTCAGGGGGCAGAGACCCAGTACTTC. Translated: CAIQGAETQYF. The gene calls are TRBV7-9 and TRBJ2-5; 8 nucleotides align to TRBD1. Germline values: CDR1 SEHNR, CDR2 FQNEAQ (reference sequence). CDR3 size: 11 residues. V lost 10 bases and J lost 4; bases outside the gene matches: 2.

V gene TRBV7-2 combines with J gene TRBJ2-1; the match to TRBD2 covers 9 bases. J was trimmed by 6 bases and V by 5 bases; bases with no gene match: 8. Germline lookup yields CDR1 SGHTA and CDR2 FQGNSA. This CDR3 comprises 15 residues. The CDR3 nucleotides are TGTGCCAGCAGCCGCCATAGCGGGAGCTTCAATGAGCAGTTCTTC. It specifies CASSRHSGSFNEQFF.

The chain joins TRBV7-9 to TRBJ1-5; a possible D gene is TRBD1 (5 bases). The germline CDR1 and CDR2 sequences are SEHNR and FQNEAQ (reference sequence). V was shortened by 4 bases and J by 10 bases, with 17 bases between the two germline ends. The CDR3 is 14 amino acids. CDR3 sequence reads: CASSSLTLQGPQHF. CDR3 bases: TGTGCCAGCAGCTCCCTGACGCTCCAGGGTCCCCAGCATTTT.

The V and J genes are TRBV2 and TRBJ1-5; unclear D gene. Trimming took off 3 bases at V and 1 base at J, with 13 bases between the two ends. Germline CDR1 and CDR2: SNHLY and FYNNEI. The CDR3 runs 16 residues. The CDR3 bases are TGTGCCAGCAGTGAGGGCCGGTCAAAAAGCAATCAGCCCCAGCATTTT. This gives the protein CASSEGRSKSNQPQHF. Full variable domain (rest looked up from reference TRBV2 and TRBJ1-5): EPEVTQTPSHQVTQMGQEVILRCVPISNHLYFYWYRQILGQKVEFLVSFYNNEISEKSEIFDDQFSVERPDGSNFTLKIRSTKLEDSAMYFCASSEGRSKSNQPQHFGDGTRLSIL.

The chain has TRBV5-6 and TRBJ2-1, with no clear D. Trimming took 5 bases from V and 0 from J, leaving 9 bases between them. This CDR3 region has 14 residues. From germline, CDR1 is SGHDT and CDR2 YYEEEE. This CDR3 is CASRSWSSYNEQFF. CDR3 coding DNA: TGTGCCAGCAGGAGCTGGAGCTCCTACAATGAGCAGTTCTTC.

This clonotype has more than one count but fewer than ten. The rearrangement uses TRBV11-2 and TRBJ2-1; 8 bases line up with TRBD1. Germline loops: CDR1 SGHAT, CDR2 FQNNGV. The V gene end was trimmed by 3 bases and the J gene end by 6 bases; junction bases not matched to a gene: 1. The CDR3 has 13 amino acids. The chain's CDR3 is CASSFRGLNEQFF. In nucleotides, the CDR3 is TGTGCCAGCAGCTTCAGGGGGCTCAATGAGCAGTTCTTC.

The table lists this clonotype with a few counts. This rearrangement joins TRBV5-1 to TRBJ2-1, with 10 bases matching TRBD2. In germline, CDR1 is SGHRS, CDR2 YFSETQ. J was trimmed by 7 bases and V by 4 bases; bases with no gene match: 11. The CDR3 runs to 16 residues. CDR3 region: CASSETSGGVKNEQFF. The CDR3 nucleotides read TGCGCCAGCAGCGAGACGAGCGGGGGGGTTAAGAATGAGCAGTTCTTC.

The chain recombines TRBV7-8 with TRBJ1-2, with D unresolved. The germline V gene encodes CDR1 SGHVS and CDR2 FQNEAQ. This CDR3 region has 11 residues. Trimming shortened V by 3 bases and J by 9 bases, and 8 bases separated the two germline ends. The CDR3 here is CASSFGLSYTF. DNA for the CDR3: TGTGCCAGCAGCTTTGGGCTTAGCTACACCTTC. Together with reference TRBV7-8 and TRBJ1-2, the CDR3 gives the full variable domain: GAGVSQSPRYKVAKRGQDVALRCDPISGHVSLFWYQQALGQGPEFLTYFQNEAQLDKSGLPSDRFFAERPEGSVSTLKIQRTQQEDSAVYLCASSFGLSYTFGSGTRLTVV.

This clonotype occurred a few times. The V and J genes are TRBV28 and TRBJ2-5; D gene uncertain. The ends were cut back, 5 bases at V and 4 bases at J, with 17 bases in the middle. Germline CDR1 and CDR2: MDHEN and SYDVKM. This CDR3 has 15 residues. The CDR3 DNA follows: TGTGCCAGCAGTGCCGACCCAATGGGCGGAGAGACCCAGTACTTC. Translated: CASSADPMGGETQYF.

This clonotype was recorded only once. This rearrangement joins TRBV20-1 to TRBJ1-1; 11 bases align to TRBD1. The V and J ends lost 5 bases and 10 bases, in that order; junction bases with no gene match: 9. Looked up from germline, CDR1 is DFQATT and CDR2 is SNEGSKA (reference sequence). The CDR3 is 13 residues long. CDR3: CSALPGQGARAFF. DNA for the CDR3: TGCAGTGCTCTCCCAGGACAGGGGGCAAGAGCTTTCTTT.

This clonotype was seen more than once but under ten times. The rearrangement links TRBV7-2 to TRBJ1-2; no clear D. The CDR3 has 16 residues. CDR1 is SGHTA, CDR2 FQGNSA, per germline. V was trimmed by 4 bases and J by 2 bases, leaving 17 bases between them. CDR3 sequence: CASSSGRTETNYGYTF. CDR3 sequence (DNA): TGTGCCAGCAGCTCCGGCAGAACGGAAACAAACTATGGCTACACCTTC. Full variable domain (missing parts from reference TRBV7-2 and TRBJ1-2): GAGVSQSPSNKVTEKGKDVELRCDPISGHTALYWYRQSLGQGLEFLIYFQGNSAPDKSGLPSDRFSAERTGGSVSTLTIQRTQQEDSAVYLCASSSGRTETNYGYTFGSGTRLTVV.

CDR3 loop: CASSQGDRDYEKLFF. The CDR3 bases are TGTGCCAGCAGCCAAGGGGACAGGGATTATGAAAAACTGTTTTTT. The chain uses TRBV4-2 and TRBJ1-4; 9 positions match TRBD1. From germline, CDR1 is LGHNA and CDR2 YNFKEQ. This CDR3 region has 15 residues. The junction had 3 bases not matched to a gene; V was cut back by 1 base and J by 6 bases.

This clonotype was recorded at least ten times. This chain joins TRBV12-3 or TRBV12-4 and TRBJ2-7; 14 bases fit TRBD2. V lost 6 bases to trimming and J lost 10 bases; unmatched junction nucleotides: 11. CDR3 length: 15 residues. The CDR3 is CASRSGTSGGASQYF. CDR3 sequence (DNA): TGTGCCAGCAGGTCCGGGACTAGCGGGGGTGCGAGCCAGTACTTC.

The chain links TRBV12-3 or TRBV12-4 to TRBJ2-5; a possible D gene is TRBD1 (5 bases). This CDR3 spans 11 amino acids. V shed 10 bases and J shed 11 bases, with 17 bases lying between them. Here the CDR3 DNA reads TGTGCCACCCAGAAGGGGTGTTCTCAGTACTTC. Its protein is CATQKGCSQYF.

This clonotype has at least ten counts. A much more abundant neighbour one base away suggests this may be a read error. The chain uses TRBV4-2 and TRBJ2-3; 8 bases are shared with TRBD2. V lost 1 base and J lost 4; bases outside the gene matches: 4. Per the germline V gene, CDR1 is LGHNA and CDR2 is YNFKEQ. CDR3 size: 15 residues. The DNA for the CDR3 is TGTGCCAGCAGCCAAGGACGAGCGGGAGCAGATACGCAGTATTTT. Residues: CASSQGRAGADTQYF.

The chain uses TRBV11-2 and TRBJ2-7; 8 bases fit TRBD2. The V and J ends lost 3 bases and 7 bases, in that order; junction bases with no gene match: 8. CDR1 and CDR2 from the germline V gene are SGHAT and FQNNGV. The CDR3 covers 14 residues. CDR3 residues: CASSFNGRVGEQYF. DNA of the CDR3: TGTGCCAGCAGCTTCAACGGGAGGGTCGGGGAGCAGTACTTC.

The V call is TRBV11-2, the J call TRBJ1-5; 7 bases agree with TRBD1. Germline V gene sequence: CDR1 SGHAT, CDR2 FQNNGV. V dropped 5 bases and J dropped 5; count of bases not matched to a gene: 12. The CDR3 loop spans 16 amino acids. In DNA, the CDR3 is TGTGCCAGCAGCGAAGAATTCTGGGACAGTGATCAGCCCCAGCATTTT. Protein sequence: CASSEEFWDSDQPQHF. The full variable domain, rest sourced from reference TRBV11-2 and TRBJ1-5, is EAGVAQSPRYKIIEKRQSVAFWCNPISGHATLYWYQQILGQGPKLLIQFQNNGVVDDSQLPKDRFSAERLKGVDSTLKIQPAKLEDSAVYLCASSEEFWDSDQPQHFGDGTRLSIL.